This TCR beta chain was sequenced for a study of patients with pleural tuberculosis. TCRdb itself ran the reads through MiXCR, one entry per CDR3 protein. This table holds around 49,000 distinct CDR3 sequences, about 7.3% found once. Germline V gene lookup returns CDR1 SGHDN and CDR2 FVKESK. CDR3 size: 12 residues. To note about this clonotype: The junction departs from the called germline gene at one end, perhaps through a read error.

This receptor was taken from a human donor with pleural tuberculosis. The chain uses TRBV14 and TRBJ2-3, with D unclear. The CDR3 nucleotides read TGTGCCAGCAGTCTAAGCACAGATGCGCAGTATTTT. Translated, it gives CASSLSTDAQYF.